This T cell receptor (beta chain) was retrieved from a study of shared clonotypes between healthy human individuals. V was cut by 4 bases and J by 4 bases, with 10 bases left in between. The CDR3 contains 13 residues. The germline V gene encodes CDR1 SGHVS and CDR2 FNYEAQ. An assay was performed, and its level was deep. The repertoire was sequenced with immunoSEQ multiplex PCR; TCRdb's copy has only in-frame clones and lacks some. The sample consists of 2 million to 2.5 million clones, about 95% of them appearing once. Naive CD8 populations comprised CD45RO-negative cells positively selected for CCR7, excluding terminally differentiated effector memory CD45RA+ cells.

Specimen: naive CD8+ T cells sorted from blood. The chain combines TRBV7-6 with TRBJ1-1; D is ambiguous. The receptor's source is a man in his late teens or twenties in good health. CDR3 residues: CASSSFDFTEAFF. The CDR3 DNA sequence: TGTGCCAGCAGCTCATTCGACTTCACTGAAGCTTTCTTT.